A selection of T cell receptor beta chains follows, all from one sample in a study of a mutant IDH1 vaccine in newly diagnosed glioma. No cognate antigen is known for these TCRs. Sequencing was performed with immunoSEQ multiplex PCR; in TCRdb, only in-frame clones are kept and a portion is missing. This table holds some 63,000 clones, 65% to 75% found once. The sequenced sample was PBMCs, obtained from a glioma patient whose treatment included an IDH1 peptide vaccine. These receptors were taken from a man in his fifties with glioma. The CDR3 runs from the conserved cysteine through the conserved F or W. The D gene is left open where the match is weak. Size is omitted from some rows. Given values are once, few, many or a class for expanded clones.

CDR3 protein: CASSPNRENEKLFF; CDR3 DNA: TGTGCCAGCTCACCAAACAGGGAGAATGAAAAACTGTTTTTT; clone size: few; J gene: TRBJ1-4; D gene: NA; V gene: TRBV18
CDR3 protein: CASRSKAGSQETQYF; CDR3 DNA: TGTGCCAGCAGGAGTAAGGCCGGCTCCCAAGAGACCCAGTACTTC; clone size: few; J gene: TRBJ2-5; D gene: NA; V gene: TRBV2
CDR3 protein: CASSPGLFDTQYF; CDR3 DNA: TGTGCCAGCAGCCCTGGCCTATTCGATACGCAGTATTTT; clone size: NA; J gene: TRBJ2-3; D gene: NA; V gene: TRBV7-9
CDR3 protein: CSARETQHF; CDR3 DNA: TGCTCGGCCAGAGAGACCCAGCATTTT; clone size: NA; J gene: TRBJ1-5; D gene: NA; V gene: TRBV4-3
CDR3 protein: CASSSDGTESTEAFF; CDR3 DNA: TGTGCCAGCAGCTCCGATGGGACGGAGAGCACTGAAGCTTTCTTT; clone size: NA; J gene: TRBJ1-1; D gene: NA; V gene: TRBV9
CDR3 protein: CSGTSGEVNEQFF; CDR3 DNA: TGCAGCGGGACTAGCGGGGAGGTGAATGAGCAGTTCTTC; clone size: NA; J gene: TRBJ2-1; D gene: TRBD2; V gene: TRBV29-1
CDR3 protein: CASSPTSGVFQETQYF; CDR3 DNA: TGTGCCAGTAGTCCGACTAGCGGGGTATTCCAAGAGACCCAGTACTTC; clone size: NA; J gene: TRBJ2-5; D gene: TRBD2; V gene: TRBV19
CDR3 protein: CASRALLRGF; CDR3 DNA: TGCGCCAGCCGGGCCCTCCTGAGGGGTTTT; clone size: NA; J gene: TRBJ1-4; D gene: NA; V gene: TRBV4-1
CDR3 protein: CAVMGSYNSPLHF; CDR3 DNA: TGTGCCGTCATGGGGTCCTATAATTCACCCCTCCACTTT; clone size: few; J gene: TRBJ1-6; D gene: NA; V gene: TRBV10-3
CDR3 protein: CSASWTEAFF; CDR3 DNA: TGCAGTGCTTCCTGGACTGAAGCTTTCTTT; clone size: few; J gene: TRBJ1-1; D gene: NA; V gene: TRBV20-1
CDR3 protein: CASSLGYGVDGYTF; CDR3 DNA: TGTGCCAGCAGTTTAGGGTACGGGGTGGATGGCTACACCTTC; clone size: NA; J gene: TRBJ1-2; D gene: NA; V gene: TRBV27
CDR3 protein: CASSQELRDGYTF; CDR3 DNA: TGTGCCAGCAGCCAAGAACTCAGGGATGGCTACACCTTC; clone size: NA; J gene: TRBJ1-2; D gene: NA; V gene: TRBV4-2